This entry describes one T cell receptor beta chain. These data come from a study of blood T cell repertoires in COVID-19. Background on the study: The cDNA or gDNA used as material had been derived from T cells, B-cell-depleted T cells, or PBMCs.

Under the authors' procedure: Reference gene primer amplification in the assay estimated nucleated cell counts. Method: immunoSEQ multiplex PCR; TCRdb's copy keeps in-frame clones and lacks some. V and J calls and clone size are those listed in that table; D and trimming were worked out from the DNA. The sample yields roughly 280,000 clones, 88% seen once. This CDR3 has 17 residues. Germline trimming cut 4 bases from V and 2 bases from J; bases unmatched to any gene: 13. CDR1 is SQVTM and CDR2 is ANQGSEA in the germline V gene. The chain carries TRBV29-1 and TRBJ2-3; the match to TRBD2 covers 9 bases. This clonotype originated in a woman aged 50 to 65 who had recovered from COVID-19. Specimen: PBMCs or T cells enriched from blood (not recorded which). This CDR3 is CSVVASGNNWVTDTQYF. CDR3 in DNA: TGCAGCGTTGTGGCTAGCGGGAACAATTGGGTCACAGATACGCAGTATTTT.